This T cell receptor beta chain was sequenced in a study of blood T cell repertoires in COVID-19. Looking at the study overall: The United States, Italy and Spain supplied acute and convalescent COVID-19 samples. In each case, the material was cDNA or gDNA derived from T cells, B-cell-depleted T cells, or PBMCs.

The authors' processing: Amplified reference gene primers provided the basis for estimating nucleated cell counts. Sequencing used immunoSEQ multiplex PCR; TCRdb keeps in-frame clones, though not all of them. D and trimming come from the DNA, and the V and J calls and clone size come from that table. Among under 250,000 clones, approximately 82% were seen once, and the ten largest hold roughly a tenth. The receptor was isolated from a man in his fifties with active or convalescent COVID-19. The specimen sequenced was peripheral blood.

Here the CDR3 reads CASSSTGDRGWEQYF. CDR3 nucleotide sequence: TGTGCCAGCAGCTCAACCGGTGACAGGGGATGGGAGCAGTACTTC. V and J are TRBV5-4 and TRBJ2-7, with TRBD1 matching 8 bases. Germline assignment: CDR1 SGHNT and CDR2 YYREEE (reference sequence). CDR3 length equals 15 residues. Trimming at V came to 3 bases and at J to 7 bases, leaving 12 bases not matched to a gene.